This T cell receptor (beta chain) was sequenced for a study of PD-1 blockade in classical Hodgkin lymphoma. Time point indicated: cycle 4 day 1 (C4D1), after 5 to 7 weeks of nivolumab. No patient escaped relapse after autologous stem cell transplantation, and brentuximab vedotin exposure varied. Germline V gene lookup returns CDR1 MNHEY and CDR2 SVGAGI. Trimming removed 0 bases from V and 2 bases from J, with 10 bases in between. The CDR3 runs 16 residues. TCRdb's copy holds only in-frame clones and misses some; the assay was immunoSEQ multiplex PCR. The data contain tens of thousands of clones, approximately 76% of them singletons.

The clonotype was recovered from a human donor with classical Hodgkin lymphoma. The chain has TRBV6-5 and TRBJ2-2; D possibly corresponds to TRBD2 (6 bases). The source was peripheral blood mononuclear cells (PBMCs), collected before the fourth cycle of nivolumab. The CDR3 is CASSYSAGHNTGELFF. The DNA for the CDR3 is TGTGCCAGCAGTTACTCAGCGGGCCATAACACCGGGGAGCTGTTTTTT.